This TCR beta chain comes out of a study of T cell changes during pregnancy in multiple sclerosis. The assay was immunoSEQ multiplex PCR, and TCRdb's table has in-frame clones only and misses some. The sample consists of some 71,000 clones, about 91% of them appearing once. The germline CDR1 and CDR2 sequences are MNHEY and SMNVEV (reference sequence). Trimming at V came to 1 base and at J to 1 base, leaving 10 bases not matched to a gene. The CDR3 extends over 18 amino acids. Sequencing used CD4+ T cells from peripheral blood mononuclear cells, obtained in the third trimester of pregnancy. The receptor comes from a female donor in good health, enrolled as a control in a pregnancy study. The V and J genes are TRBV27 and TRBJ1-1, with 9 nucleotides matching TRBD1. The CDR3 DNA is TGTGCCAGCAGTTTATACCCACAGGGGGCCTATGGGAACACTGAAGCTTTCTTT. Amino acid sequence: CASSLYPQGAYGNTEAFF.